Listed here is a single T cell receptor beta chain. Its antigen is still unknown. The sample originates from a study of T cell responses to AZD1222 COVID-19 vaccine. Study-level points and caveats: Baseline seropositivity characterized only a handful of AZD1222 recipients. Close to half of spike-specific TCRs reportedly recognize unmutated variant regions. Receipt of two AZD1222 doses was followed by a rise in Spike-specific TCR breadth and depth.

Measured with immunoSEQ multiplex PCR; TCRdb has only the in-frame clones, and not every one. The repertoire consists of 77,000 or so clones, with about 91% occurring once and the leading ten covering around 7.1%. The germline V gene encodes CDR1 SGHTA and CDR2 FQGNSA. The CDR3 is 11 amino acids. Trimming took 5 bases from V and 2 from J, leaving 1 base between them. The clonotype originates from an adult in good health. Sequenced material: peripheral blood, taken on day 0 of MenACWY control vaccination. V gene TRBV7-2 combines with J gene TRBJ2-1; D not resolved. The CDR3 is CASSAYNEQFF. The CDR3 nucleotides are TGTGCCAGCAGCGCCTACAATGAGCAGTTCTTC. The variable domain in full, with the rest retrieved from reference TRBV7-2 and TRBJ2-1, is GAGVSQSPSNKVTEKGKDVELRCDPISGHTALYWYRQSLGQGLEFLIYFQGNSAPDKSGLPSDRFSAERTGGSVSTLTIQRTQQEDSAVYLCASSAYNEQFFGPGTRLTVL.